The clone carrying this T cell receptor (beta chain) was seen ten or more times. The antigen remains undetermined. The sample is drawn from a study of human T cells and chemical hapten exposure. Study information: Enrolled patients were predominantly female and had alopecia areata, totalis or universalis.

TCRdb recomputed calls from the RACE reads with MiXCR, one row per CDR3 protein. The data show more than 75,000 distinct CDR3 sequences, with 8% to 10% seen just once and roughly 3.5% held by the top ten. Time point of the sample: pre-sensitization, week 0. Treatment indicated: therapeutic diphenylcyclopropenone sensitization with weekly scalp DPC. Alopecia patients between 18 and 70 years old and suitable for DPC were used as donors. Overall study results and limits: TCRs exceeding 1 in 1000 frequency stayed unchanged with DPC sensitization. Among expanded TCRs, significantly more large CDR3 similarity clusters formed than among controls.

This sample comprised whole blood, obtained in connection with sensitization to the hapten diphenylcyclopropenone (DPC). The TCR originated in a woman between 40 and 55 years old with alopecia areata. Some clones in this sample may be carry-over from other donors' samples.

DNA of the CDR3: TGTGCCAGCAGTATCCACAGGGTGAACACTGAAGCTTTCTTT. Amino acids: CASSIHRVNTEAFF. The V call is TRBV6-5, the J call TRBJ1-1, with TRBD1 as a possible D gene (6 bases). Trimming shortened V by 5 bases and J by 0 bases, and 10 bases separated the two germline ends. Germline V lookup: CDR1 MNHEY, CDR2 SVGAGI. This CDR3 has 14 amino acids.